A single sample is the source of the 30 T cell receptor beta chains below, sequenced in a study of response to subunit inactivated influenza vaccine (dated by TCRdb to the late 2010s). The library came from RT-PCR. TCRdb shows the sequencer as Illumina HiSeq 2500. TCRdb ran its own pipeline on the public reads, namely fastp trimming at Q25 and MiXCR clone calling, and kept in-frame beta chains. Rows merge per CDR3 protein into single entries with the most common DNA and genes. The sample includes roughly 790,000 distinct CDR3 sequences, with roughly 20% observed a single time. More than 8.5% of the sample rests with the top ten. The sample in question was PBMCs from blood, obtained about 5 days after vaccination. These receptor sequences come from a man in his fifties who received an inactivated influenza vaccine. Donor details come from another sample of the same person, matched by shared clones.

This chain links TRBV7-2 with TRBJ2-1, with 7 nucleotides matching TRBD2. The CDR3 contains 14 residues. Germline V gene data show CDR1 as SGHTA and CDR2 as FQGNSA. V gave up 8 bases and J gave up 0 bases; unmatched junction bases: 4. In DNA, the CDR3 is TGTGCCAGCGAAAGCGGGGTCTCCTACAATGAGCAGTTCTTC. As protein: CASESGVSYNEQFF.

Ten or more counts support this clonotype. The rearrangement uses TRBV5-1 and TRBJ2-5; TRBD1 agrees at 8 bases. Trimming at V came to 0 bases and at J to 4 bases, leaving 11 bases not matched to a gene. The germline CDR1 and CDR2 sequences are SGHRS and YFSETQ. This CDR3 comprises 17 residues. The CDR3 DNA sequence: TGCGCCAGCAGCTTGGCCTTGGGCAGGGGGCAGTTAGAGACCCAGTACTTC. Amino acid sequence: CASSLALGRGQLETQYF.

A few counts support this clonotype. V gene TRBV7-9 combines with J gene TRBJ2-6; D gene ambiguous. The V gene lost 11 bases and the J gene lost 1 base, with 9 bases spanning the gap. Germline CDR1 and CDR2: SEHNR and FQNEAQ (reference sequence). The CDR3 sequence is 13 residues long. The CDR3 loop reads CAFTKSGANVLTF. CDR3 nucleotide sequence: TGTGCCTTTACAAAGTCTGGGGCCAACGTCCTGACTTTC. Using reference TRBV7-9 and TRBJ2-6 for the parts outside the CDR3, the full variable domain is DTGVSQNPRHKITKRGQNVTFRCDPISEHNRLYWYRQTLGQGPEFLTYFQNEAQLEKSRLLSDRFSAERPKGSFSTLEIQRTEQGDSAMYLCAFTKSGANVLTFGAGSRLTVL.

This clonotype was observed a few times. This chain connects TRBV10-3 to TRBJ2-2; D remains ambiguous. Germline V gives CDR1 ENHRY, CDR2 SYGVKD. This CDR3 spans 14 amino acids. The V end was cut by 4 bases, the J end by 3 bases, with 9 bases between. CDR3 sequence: CAISATTDTGELFF. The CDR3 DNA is TGTGCCATCAGTGCTACTACTGACACCGGGGAGCTGTTTTTT.

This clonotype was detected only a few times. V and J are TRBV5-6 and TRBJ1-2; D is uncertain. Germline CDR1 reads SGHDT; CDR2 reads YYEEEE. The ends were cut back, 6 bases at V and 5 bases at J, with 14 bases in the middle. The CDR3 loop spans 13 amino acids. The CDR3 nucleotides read TGTGCCAGCACCCCAGGACGGTCATATGGCTACACCTTC. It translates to CASTPGRSYGYTF.

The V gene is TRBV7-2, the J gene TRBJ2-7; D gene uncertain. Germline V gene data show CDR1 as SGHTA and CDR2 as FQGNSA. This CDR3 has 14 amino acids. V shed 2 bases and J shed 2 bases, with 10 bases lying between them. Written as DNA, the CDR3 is TGTGCCAGCAGCTTAAAAGGAACAGCCTACGAGCAGTACTTC. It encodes CASSLKGTAYEQYF.

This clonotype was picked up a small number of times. The CDR3 nucleotides are TGCAGCGTTGATTGGGGCCTAGCGGGCGGTTACAATGAGCAGTTCTTC. It yields the protein CSVDWGLAGGYNEQFF. This chain connects TRBV29-1 to TRBJ2-1, with TRBD2 matching 8 bases. With 3 bases clipped from V and 4 bases from J, the junction kept 11 bases outside the gene matches. In germline, CDR1 is SQVTM, CDR2 ANQGSEA. The length of the CDR3 is 16 residues.

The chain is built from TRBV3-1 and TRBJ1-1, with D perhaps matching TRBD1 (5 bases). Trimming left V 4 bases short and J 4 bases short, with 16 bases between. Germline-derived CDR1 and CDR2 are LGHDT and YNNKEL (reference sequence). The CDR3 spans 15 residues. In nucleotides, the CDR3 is TGTGCCAGCAGCCCGCGGGCAGGGATCGGCACTGAAGCTTTCTTT. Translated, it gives CASSPRAGIGTEAFF.

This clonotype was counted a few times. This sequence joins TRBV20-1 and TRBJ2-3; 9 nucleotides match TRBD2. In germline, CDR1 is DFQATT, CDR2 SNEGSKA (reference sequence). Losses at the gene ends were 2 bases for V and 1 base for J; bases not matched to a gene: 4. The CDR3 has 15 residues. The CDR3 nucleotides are TGCAGTGCTAGACCCATAGCGGGGGGCACAGATACGCAGTATTTT. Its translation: CSARPIAGGTDTQYF.

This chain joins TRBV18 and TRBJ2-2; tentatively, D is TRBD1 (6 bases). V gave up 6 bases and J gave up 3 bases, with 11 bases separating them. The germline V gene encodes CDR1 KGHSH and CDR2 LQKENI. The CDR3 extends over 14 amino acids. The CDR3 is CASSQNRDTGELFF. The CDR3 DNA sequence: TGTGCCAGCTCGCAGAACAGGGACACCGGGGAGCTGTTTTTT.

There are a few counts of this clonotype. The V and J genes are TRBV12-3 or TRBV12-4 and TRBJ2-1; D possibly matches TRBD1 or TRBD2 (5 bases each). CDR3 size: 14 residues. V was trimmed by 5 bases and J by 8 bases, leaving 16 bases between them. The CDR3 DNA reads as TGTGCCAGCAGTGTCCCGGGGACCAGGGATGAGCAGTTCTTC. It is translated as CASSVPGTRDEQFF.

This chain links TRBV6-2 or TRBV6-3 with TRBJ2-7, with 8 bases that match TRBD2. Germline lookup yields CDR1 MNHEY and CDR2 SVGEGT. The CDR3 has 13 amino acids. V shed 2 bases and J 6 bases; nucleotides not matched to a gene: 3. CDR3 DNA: TGTGCCAGCAGTTACGTAGCGGGACGCGAGCAGTACTTC. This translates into CASSYVAGREQYF.

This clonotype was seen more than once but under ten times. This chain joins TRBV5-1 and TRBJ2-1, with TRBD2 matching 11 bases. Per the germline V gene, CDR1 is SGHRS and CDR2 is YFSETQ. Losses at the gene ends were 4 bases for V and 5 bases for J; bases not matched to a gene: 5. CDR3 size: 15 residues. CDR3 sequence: CASSMGLAVDNEQFF. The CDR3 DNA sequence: TGCGCCAGCAGCATGGGACTAGCGGTAGACAATGAGCAGTTCTTC.

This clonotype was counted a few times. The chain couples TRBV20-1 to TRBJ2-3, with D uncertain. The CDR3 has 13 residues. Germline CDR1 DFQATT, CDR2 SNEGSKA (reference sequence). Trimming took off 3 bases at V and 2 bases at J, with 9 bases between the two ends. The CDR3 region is CSASDFTTDTQYF. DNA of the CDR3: TGCAGTGCTAGTGACTTCACCACAGATACGCAGTATTTT.

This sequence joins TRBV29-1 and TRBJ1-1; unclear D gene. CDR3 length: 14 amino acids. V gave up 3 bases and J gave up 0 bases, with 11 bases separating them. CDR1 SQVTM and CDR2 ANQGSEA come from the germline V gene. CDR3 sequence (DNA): TGCAGCGTTGACCTCGGGATAATGAACACTGAAGCTTTCTTT. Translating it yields CSVDLGIMNTEAFF.

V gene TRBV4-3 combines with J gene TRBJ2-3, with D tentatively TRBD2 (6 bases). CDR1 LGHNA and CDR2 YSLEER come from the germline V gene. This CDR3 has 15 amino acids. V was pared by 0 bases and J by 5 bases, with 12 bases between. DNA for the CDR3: TGCGCCAGCAGCCAAGATGGGACTTTGGAAGATACGCAGTATTTT. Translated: CASSQDGTLEDTQYF.

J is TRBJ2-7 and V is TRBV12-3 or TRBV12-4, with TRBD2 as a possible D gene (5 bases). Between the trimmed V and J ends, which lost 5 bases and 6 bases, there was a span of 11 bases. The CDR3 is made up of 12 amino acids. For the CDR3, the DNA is TGTGCCAGCAGTCCCCAGGAGGCCGAGCAGTACTTC. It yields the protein CASSPQEAEQYF.

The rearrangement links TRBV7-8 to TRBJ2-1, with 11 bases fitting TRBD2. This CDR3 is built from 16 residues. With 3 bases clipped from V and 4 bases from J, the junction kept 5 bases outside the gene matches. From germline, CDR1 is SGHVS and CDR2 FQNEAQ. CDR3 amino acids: CASSFSGRGEYNEQFF. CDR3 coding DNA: TGTGCCAGCAGCTTTAGCGGGAGGGGAGAATACAATGAGCAGTTCTTC.

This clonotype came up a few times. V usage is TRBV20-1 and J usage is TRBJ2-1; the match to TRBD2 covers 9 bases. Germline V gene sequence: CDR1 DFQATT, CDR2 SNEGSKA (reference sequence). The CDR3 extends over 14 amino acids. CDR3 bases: TGCAGCGCCGGACTAGCGCTCTCCTACAATGAGCAGTTCTTC. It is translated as CSAGLALSYNEQFF.

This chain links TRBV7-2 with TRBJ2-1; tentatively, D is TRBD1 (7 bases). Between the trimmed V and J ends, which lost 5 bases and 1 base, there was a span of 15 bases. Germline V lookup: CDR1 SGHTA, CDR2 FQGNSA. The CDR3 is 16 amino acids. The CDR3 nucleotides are TGTGCCAGCAGCCCCCGACAGGGAGGTTCCTACAATGAGCAGTTCTTC. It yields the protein CASSPRQGGSYNEQFF.

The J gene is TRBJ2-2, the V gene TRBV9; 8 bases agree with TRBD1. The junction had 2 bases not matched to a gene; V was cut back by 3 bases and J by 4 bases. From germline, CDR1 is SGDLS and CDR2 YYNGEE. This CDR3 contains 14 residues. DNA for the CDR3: TGTGCCAGCAGCGCTGGACAGGGCACCGGGGAGCTGTTTTTT. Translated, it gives CASSAGQGTGELFF.

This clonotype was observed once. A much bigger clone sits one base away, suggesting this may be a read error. In DNA, the CDR3 is TGCGCCAGCAGCCACGTGGGACCAAAACAAACCGATACGCAGTATTTT. Protein sequence: CASSHVGPKQTDTQYF. This chain uses TRBV4-3 with TRBJ2-3; D tentatively fits TRBD1 or TRBD2 (5 bases each). Trimming stripped 3 bases from V and 6 bases from J, with 19 bases between. The CDR3 sequence is 16 residues long. Germline V lookup: CDR1 LGHNA, CDR2 YSLEER.

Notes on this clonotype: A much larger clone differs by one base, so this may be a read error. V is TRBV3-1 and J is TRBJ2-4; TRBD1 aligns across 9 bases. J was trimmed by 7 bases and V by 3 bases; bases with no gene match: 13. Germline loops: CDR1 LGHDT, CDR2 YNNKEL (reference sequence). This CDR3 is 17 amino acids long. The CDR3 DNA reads TGTGCCAGCAGCCACTGGGGAGAAGGGACAGGGTTTAACATTCAGTACTTC. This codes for CASSHWGEGTGFNIQYF. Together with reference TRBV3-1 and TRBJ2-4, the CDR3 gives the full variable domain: DTAVSQTPKYLVTQMGNDKSIKCEQNLGHDTMYWYKQDSKKFLKIMFSYNNKELIINETVPNRFSPKSPDKAHLNLHINSLELGDSAVYFCASSHWGEGTGFNIQYFGAGTRLSVL.

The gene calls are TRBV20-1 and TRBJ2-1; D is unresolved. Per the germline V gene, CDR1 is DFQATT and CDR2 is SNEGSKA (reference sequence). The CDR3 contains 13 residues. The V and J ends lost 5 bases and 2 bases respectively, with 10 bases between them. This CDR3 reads CSAPRVPYNEQFF. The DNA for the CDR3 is TGCAGTGCTCCTAGGGTGCCCTACAATGAGCAGTTCTTC.

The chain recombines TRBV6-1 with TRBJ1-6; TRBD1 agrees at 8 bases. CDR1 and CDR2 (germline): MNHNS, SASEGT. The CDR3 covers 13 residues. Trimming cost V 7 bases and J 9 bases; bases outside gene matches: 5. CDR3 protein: CASKGDRGSPLHF. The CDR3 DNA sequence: TGTGCCAGCAAGGGCGACAGGGGTTCACCCCTCCACTTT.

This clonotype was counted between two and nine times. The DNA of the CDR3 is TGTGCCAGCAGCTTCAGGCGGGAGATCGCAGATACGCAGTATTTT. Its translation: CASSFRREIADTQYF. V gene TRBV7-6 combines with J gene TRBJ2-3, with 7 bases aligning to TRBD2. This CDR3 is 15 amino acids long. From germline, CDR1 is SGHVS and CDR2 FNYEAQ. V was clipped by 3 bases and J by 4 bases; unmatched bases: 7.

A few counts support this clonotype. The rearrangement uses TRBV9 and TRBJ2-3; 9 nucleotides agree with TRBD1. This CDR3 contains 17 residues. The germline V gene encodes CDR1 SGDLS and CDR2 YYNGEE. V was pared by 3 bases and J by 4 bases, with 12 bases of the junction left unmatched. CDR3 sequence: CASSGTNRDRDADTQYF. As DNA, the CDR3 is TGTGCCAGCAGCGGAACGAATCGGGACAGGGACGCAGATACGCAGTATTTT. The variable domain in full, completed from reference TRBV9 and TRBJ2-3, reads DSGVTQTPKHLITATGQRVTLRCSPRSGDLSVYWYQQSLDQGLQFLIQYYNGEERAKGNILERFSAQQFPDLHSELNLSSLELGDSALYFCASSGTNRDRDADTQYFGPGTRLTVL.

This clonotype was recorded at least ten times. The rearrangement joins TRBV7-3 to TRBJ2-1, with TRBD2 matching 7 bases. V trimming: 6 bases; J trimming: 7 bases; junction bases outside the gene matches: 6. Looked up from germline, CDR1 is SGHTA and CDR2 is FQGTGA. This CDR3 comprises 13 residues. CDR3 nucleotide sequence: TGTGCCAGCAGTCTAAGCGGGGCTAATGAGCAGTTCTTC. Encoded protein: CASSLSGANEQFF.

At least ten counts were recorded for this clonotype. The CDR3 loop is CASSPNTDTQYF. In DNA form, the CDR3 reads TGTGCCAGCAGTCCAAACACAGATACGCAGTATTTT. The chain has TRBV7-2 and TRBJ2-3; D unclear. Trimming removed 6 bases from V and 2 bases from J, with 6 bases in between. Per the germline V gene, CDR1 is SGHTA and CDR2 is FQGNSA. This CDR3 contains 12 residues.

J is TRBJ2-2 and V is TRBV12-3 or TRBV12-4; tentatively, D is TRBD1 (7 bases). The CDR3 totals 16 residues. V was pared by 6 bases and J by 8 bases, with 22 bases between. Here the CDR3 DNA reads TGTGCCAGCAGGGCCTTACCCGACAGGGCGGGGGGGGAGCTGTTTTTT. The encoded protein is CASRALPDRAGGELFF.